Below, 5 T cell receptor beta chains from the same sample are listed, as sequenced in a study of T cells in Graves' hyperthyroidism and ophthalmopathy. TCR beta CDR3 regions were amplified from RNA. HTBI primers were used for first-round RT-PCR of the TCR CDR3. TCRdb reanalysed the multiplex PCR reads using MiXCR and keeps one entry per CDR3 protein. This repertoire shows 300,000 to 450,000 distinct CDR3 sequences, under 20% found once; its top ten account for roughly two fifths. The material sequenced was blood. All receptors come from a man between 18 and 29 years old with Graves' ophthalmopathy.

This clonotype was recorded once. The rearrangement joins TRBV27 to TRBJ1-2, with 9 positions matching TRBD1. This CDR3 contains 13 residues. Germline V CDR1 and CDR2: MNHEY, SMNVEV (reference sequence). V shed 3 bases and J 7 bases; nucleotides not matched to a gene: 3. The CDR3 nucleotides read TGTGCCAGCAGTTTCGGGGACAGGGTTGGCTACACCTTC. Protein product: CASSFGDRVGYTF.

The gene calls are TRBV7-8 and TRBJ1-5; D is ambiguous. V shed 4 bases and J shed 0 bases, with 19 bases lying between them. Germline V gene data show CDR1 as SGHVS and CDR2 as FQNEAQ. The CDR3 has 18 amino acids. CDR3 nucleotides: TGTGCCAGCAGCTCGAGTCTTAACAGCCACCATAGCAATCAGCCCCAGCATTTT. It translates to CASSSSLNSHHSNQPQHF.

This clonotype has ten or more counts. This chain uses TRBV3-1 with TRBJ2-7, with TRBD2 matching 10 bases. After removal of 3 bases from V and 3 bases from J, the junction contained 5 bases not matched to a gene. The CDR3 loop spans 15 amino acids. Looked up from germline, CDR1 is LGHDT and CDR2 is YNNKEL (reference sequence). CDR3 DNA sequence: TGTGCCAGCAGCCACCGTAGCGGGGGGAGCTACGAGCAGTACTTC. It yields the protein CASSHRSGGSYEQYF.

This clonotype was seen repeatedly, ten times or more. This rearrangement joins TRBV2 to TRBJ2-7; D ambiguous. Germline-derived CDR1 and CDR2 are SNHLY and FYNNEI. The CDR3 consists of 14 residues. V lost 5 bases and J lost 0, with 11 bases in between. The CDR3 DNA sequence: TGTGCCAGCAGTAGACTTACCCCCTCCTACGAGCAGTACTTC. Amino acids: CASSRLTPSYEQYF.

There are many counts of this clonotype. This chain links TRBV6-1 with TRBJ2-7, with a tentative D call TRBD2 (5 bases). Deletions cut 5 bases from V and 5 bases from J, with 16 bases between. The CDR3 totals 14 residues. CDR1 and CDR2 (germline): MNHNS, SASEGT. CDR3 DNA: TGTGCCAGCAGTAAGAGCGGCTTTTCCGACGAGCAGTACTTC. It is translated as CASSKSGFSDEQYF.